This T cell receptor (beta chain) was found in a study of shared clonotypes between healthy human individuals. Adult Caucasians living in Nashville, Tennessee made up all of the donors. On this clone: What it binds is unknown.

Study results and limitations: Clonotypes that were shared across a few donors made up approximately 5% of naive CD4 clonotypes.

V dropped 5 bases and J dropped 2; count of bases not matched to a gene: 5. Germline loops: CDR1 SGHTA, CDR2 FQGNSA. CDR3 length: 16 amino acids. Sequencing was at deep level. How the authors handled the data: Without quality scores, immunoSEQ junctional reads could not be filtered like full-length reads. TCRdb's copy holds only in-frame clones and misses some; the assay was immunoSEQ multiplex PCR. V and J calls and clone size are copied from that table; D and trimming were computed from the DNA. Of about 2.4 million clones in the sample, 93% were seen once. This clonotype originated in a man aged 18 to 30 in good health. Some clones in this sample may be carry-over from other donors' samples. V and J are TRBV7-2 and TRBJ2-3, with 12 bases matching TRBD2. Material: naive CD4+ T cells from PBMCs. Subset reported: CD45RA+ positively selected. CDR3 bases: TGTGCCAGCAGCCAAAGGACTAGCGGGATCACAGATACGCAGTATTTT. Translating gives CASSQRTSGITDTQYF. Drawing the rest from reference TRBV7-2 and TRBJ2-3, the complete variable domain is GAGVSQSPSNKVTEKGKDVELRCDPISGHTALYWYRQSLGQGLEFLIYFQGNSAPDKSGLPSDRFSAERTGGSVSTLTIQRTQQEDSAVYLCASSQRTSGITDTQYFGPGTRLTVL.